Below, 8 T cell receptor beta chains from the same sample are listed, as sequenced in a study of metastatic and nonmetastatic thyroid tumors. Among the patients, none had received any treatment before thyroid surgery. MiXCR reprocessed the PCR reads for TCRdb. The repertoire holds more than 6,500 clones, approximately 32% seen once, with 13% in the top ten. The sequenced sample consisted of adjacent normal tissue. The source of these receptors is a female donor with papillary thyroid cancer or a benign thyroid nodule (not recorded which). Some clones in this sample may be carry-over from other donors' samples.

This clone is judged medium-sized. The chain couples TRBV7-9 to TRBJ2-1; D possibly corresponds to TRBD1 (5 bases). V was cut by 4 bases and J by 10 bases, with 14 bases left in between. Looked up from germline, CDR1 is SEHNR and CDR2 is FQNEAQ (reference sequence). This CDR3 is 13 amino acids long. The CDR3 protein is CASSSLYGAEQFF. CDR3 DNA: TGTGCCAGCAGCTCCCTTTATGGGGCAGAGCAGTTCTTC.

This clone is classed as medium-sized. The chain employs TRBV9 and TRBJ2-2, with unresolved D. The CDR3 contains 14 residues. V lost 3 bases and J 3 bases, leaving 9 bases between the germline ends. CDR1 is SGDLS and CDR2 is YYNGEE in the germline V gene. As DNA, the CDR3 is TGTGCCAGCAGCGGTGTTGGGGACACCGGGGAGCTGTTTTTT. Protein: CASSGVGDTGELFF.

This clone has more than one count but fewer than ten. CDR3: CASSSEGFRQYF. Here the CDR3 DNA reads TGTGCCAGCAGCTCCGAGGGCTTTAGGCAGTACTTC. V usage is TRBV11-2 and J usage is TRBJ2-7, with a weak D call TRBD2 (5 bases). Looked up from germline, CDR1 is SGHAT and CDR2 is FQNNGV. This CDR3 contains 12 residues. Trimming removed 4 bases at V and 9 bases at J, with 13 bases between.

This clone rates as medium-sized. J is TRBJ2-3 and V is TRBV20-1; perhaps D is TRBD1 or TRBD2 (5 bases each). V gave up 5 bases and J gave up 0 bases, with 15 bases separating them. Germline CDR1 DFQATT, CDR2 SNEGSKA (reference sequence). This CDR3 has 15 amino acids. The CDR3 bases are TGCAGTGCTGCGTCCATCCGGGACAGCACAGATACGCAGTATTTT. It yields the protein CSAASIRDSTDTQYF.

The chain combines TRBV5-1 with TRBJ2-1; 16 bases line up with TRBD2. This CDR3 comprises 19 residues. J gave up 7 bases and V 4 bases, and 14 bases lay outside the gene matches. Per the germline V gene, CDR1 is SGHRS and CDR2 is YFSETQ. CDR3 sequence (DNA): TGCGCCAGCAGCACGGGACTAGCGGGAGGGCCTCGTGCGGTGAATGAGCAGTTCTTC. Amino acid sequence: CASSTGLAGGPRAVNEQFF.

This chain uses TRBV18 with TRBJ1-3; TRBD1 might be the D (5 bases). Per the germline V gene, CDR1 is KGHSH and CDR2 is LQKENI. Trimming took off 1 base at V and 3 bases at J, with 10 bases between the two ends. The CDR3 totals 15 residues. The CDR3 region has the DNA TGTGCCAGCTCACCACGCCAGGGTGGTGGAAACACCATATATTTT. This codes for CASSPRQGGGNTIYF.

This clone showed up just a few times. The chain employs TRBV6-2 or TRBV6-3 and TRBJ2-3; 7 positions match TRBD2. Germline CDR1 reads MNHEY; CDR2 reads SVGEGT. V gave up 11 bases and J gave up 11 bases; unmatched junction bases: 22. The CDR3 covers 15 residues. This CDR3 reads CACNQAARRDYEQYF. The CDR3 DNA sequence: TGTGCCTGCAATCAAGCCGCAAGACGGGACTACGAGCAGTATTTT.

This clone appeared a single time. The chain is built from TRBV20-1 and TRBJ1-1; D uncertain. The V and J ends lost 4 bases and 0 bases respectively, with 15 bases between them. The CDR3 has 15 amino acids. The V gene's germline CDR1 is DFQATT and CDR2 SNEGSKA (reference sequence). Here the CDR3 reads CSATDPLTVNTEAFF. The CDR3 DNA reads as TGCAGTGCTACCGACCCGCTGACGGTGAACACTGAAGCTTTCTTT.